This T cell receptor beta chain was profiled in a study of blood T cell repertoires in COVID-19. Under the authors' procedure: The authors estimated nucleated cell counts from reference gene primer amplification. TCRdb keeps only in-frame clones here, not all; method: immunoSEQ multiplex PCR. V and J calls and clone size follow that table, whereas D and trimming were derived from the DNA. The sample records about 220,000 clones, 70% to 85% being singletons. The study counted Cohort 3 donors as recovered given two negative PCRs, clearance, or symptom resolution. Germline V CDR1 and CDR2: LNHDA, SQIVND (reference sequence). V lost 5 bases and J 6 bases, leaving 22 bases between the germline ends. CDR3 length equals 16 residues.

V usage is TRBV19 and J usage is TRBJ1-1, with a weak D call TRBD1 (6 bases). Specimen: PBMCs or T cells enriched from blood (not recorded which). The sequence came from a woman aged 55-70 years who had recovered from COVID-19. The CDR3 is CASSFTGGQRGAEAFF. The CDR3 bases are TGTGCCAGTAGTTTTACCGGGGGGCAAAGAGGAGCTGAAGCTTTCTTT.